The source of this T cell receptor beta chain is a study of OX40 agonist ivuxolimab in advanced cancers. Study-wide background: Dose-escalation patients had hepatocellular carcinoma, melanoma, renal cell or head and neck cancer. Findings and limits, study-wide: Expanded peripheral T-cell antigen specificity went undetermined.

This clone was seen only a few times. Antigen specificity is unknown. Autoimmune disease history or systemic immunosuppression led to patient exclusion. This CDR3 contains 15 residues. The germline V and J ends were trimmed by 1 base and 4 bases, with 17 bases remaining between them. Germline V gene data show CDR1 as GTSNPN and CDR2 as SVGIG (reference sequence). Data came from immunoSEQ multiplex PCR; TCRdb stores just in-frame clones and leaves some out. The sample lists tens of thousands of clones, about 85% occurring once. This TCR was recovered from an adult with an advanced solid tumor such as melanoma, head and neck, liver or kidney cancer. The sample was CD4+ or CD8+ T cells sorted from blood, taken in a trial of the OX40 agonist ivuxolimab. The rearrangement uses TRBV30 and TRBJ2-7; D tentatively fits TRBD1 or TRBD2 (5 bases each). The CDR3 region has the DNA TGTGCCTGGAGTGGAGGGGTCCGGTCAGGATACGAGCAGTACTTC. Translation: CAWSGGVRSGYEQYF.